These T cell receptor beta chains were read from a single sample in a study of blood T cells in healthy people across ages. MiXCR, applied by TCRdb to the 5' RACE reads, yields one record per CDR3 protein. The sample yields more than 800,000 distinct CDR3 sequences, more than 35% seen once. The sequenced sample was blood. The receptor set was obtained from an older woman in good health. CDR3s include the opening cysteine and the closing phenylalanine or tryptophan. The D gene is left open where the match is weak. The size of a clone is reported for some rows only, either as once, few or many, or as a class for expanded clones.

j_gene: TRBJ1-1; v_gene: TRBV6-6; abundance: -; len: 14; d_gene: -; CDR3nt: TGTGCCACCCACCCGGACGGTATGAACACTGAAGCTTTCTTT; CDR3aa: CATHPDGMNTEAFF
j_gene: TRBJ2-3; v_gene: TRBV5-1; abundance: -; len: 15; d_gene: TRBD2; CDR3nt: TGCGCCAGCAGCTTACCAGCGGGGGAAACAGATACGCAGTATTTT; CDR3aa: CASSLPAGETDTQYF
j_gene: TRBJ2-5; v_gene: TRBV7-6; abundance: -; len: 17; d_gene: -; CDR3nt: TGTGCCAGCAGCTTAACGGGGGCGGGACCTCCCCAAGAGACCCAGTACTTC; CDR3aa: CASSLTGAGPPQETQYF
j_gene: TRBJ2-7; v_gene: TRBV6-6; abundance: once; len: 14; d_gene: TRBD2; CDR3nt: TGTGCCAGCAGTTCCGGGACTAGCGATTTCGAGCAGTACTTC; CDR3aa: CASSSGTSDFEQYF
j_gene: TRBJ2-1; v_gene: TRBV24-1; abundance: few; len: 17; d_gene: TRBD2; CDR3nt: TGTGCCACCAGTGACCAAACCGGGACTAGCGACTACAATGAGCAGTTCTTC; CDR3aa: CATSDQTGTSDYNEQFF
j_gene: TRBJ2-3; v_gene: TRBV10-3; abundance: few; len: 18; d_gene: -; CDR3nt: TGTGCCATCAGTGAGCATTTAGCAGGTGATAGAGTCACAGATACGCAGTATTTT; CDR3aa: CAISEHLAGDRVTDTQYF
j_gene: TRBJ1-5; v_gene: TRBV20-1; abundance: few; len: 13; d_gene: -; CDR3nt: TGCAGTGCTGCCAACCAGATCAATCAGCCCCAGCATTTT; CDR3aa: CSAANQINQPQHF
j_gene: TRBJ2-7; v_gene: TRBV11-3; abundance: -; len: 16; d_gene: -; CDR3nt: TGTGCCAGCAGCTGGGGCGGACAGCGGAGCTCCTACGAGCAGTACTTC; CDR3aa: CASSWGGQRSSYEQYF
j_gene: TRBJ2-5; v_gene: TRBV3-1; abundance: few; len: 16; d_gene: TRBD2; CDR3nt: TGTGCCAGCAGCCAAAGTAAACTAGCGGCCTCCCGGGAGCAGTACTTC; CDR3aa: CASSQSKLAASREQYF
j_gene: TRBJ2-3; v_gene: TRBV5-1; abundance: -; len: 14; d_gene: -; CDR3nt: TGCGCCAGCAGCGACGCCTTATTAACAGATACGCAGTATTTT; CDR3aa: CASSDALLTDTQYF
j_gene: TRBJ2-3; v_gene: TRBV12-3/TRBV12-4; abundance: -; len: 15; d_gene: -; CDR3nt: TGTGCCAGCAGTGAACAGGGAGGGGGCACAGATACGCAGTATTTT; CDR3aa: CASSEQGGGTDTQYF
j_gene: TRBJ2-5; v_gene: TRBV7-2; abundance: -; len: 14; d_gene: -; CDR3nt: TGTGCCAGCAGCTTCTATCGGGGTGGAGAGACCCAGTACTTC; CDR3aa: CASSFYRGGETQYF
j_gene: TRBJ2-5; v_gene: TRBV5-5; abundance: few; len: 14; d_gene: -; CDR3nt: TGTGCCAGCAGCGAGAAGGACAGCCAGGGGACCCAGTACTTC; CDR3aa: CASSEKDSQGTQYF
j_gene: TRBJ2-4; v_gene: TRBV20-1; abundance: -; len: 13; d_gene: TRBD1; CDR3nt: TGCAGTGCTAGAGAGACAGGGAGAGACATTCAGTACTTC; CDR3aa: CSARETGRDIQYF
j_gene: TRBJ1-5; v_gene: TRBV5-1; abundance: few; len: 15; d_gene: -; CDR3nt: TGCGCCAGCAGACCTGACGGGGGCGGCAATCAGCCCCAGCATTTT; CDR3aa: CASRPDGGGNQPQHF
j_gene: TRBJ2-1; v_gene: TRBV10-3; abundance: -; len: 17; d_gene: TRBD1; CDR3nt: TGTGCCATCAGTGAGGGGACGGGACAGGCCTCTCTCAGGGAGCAGTTCTTC; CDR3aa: CAISEGTGQASLREQFF
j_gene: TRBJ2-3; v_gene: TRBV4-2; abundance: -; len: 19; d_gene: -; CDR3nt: TGTGCCAGCAGCCAAGAAGGGACCTTGGTGGGAGCAATCACAGATACGCAGTATTTT; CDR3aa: CASSQEGTLVGAITDTQYF
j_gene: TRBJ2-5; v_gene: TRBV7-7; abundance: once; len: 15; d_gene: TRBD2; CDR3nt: TGTGCCAGCAGCTTCGGGGTAGCGGGAGGTGAGACCCAGTACTTC; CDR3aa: CASSFGVAGGETQYF
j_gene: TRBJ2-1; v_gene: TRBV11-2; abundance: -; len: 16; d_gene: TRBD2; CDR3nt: TGTGCCAGCAGGGAAGCGGGAGCTCGTTCCTACAATGAGCAGTTCTTC; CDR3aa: CASREAGARSYNEQFF
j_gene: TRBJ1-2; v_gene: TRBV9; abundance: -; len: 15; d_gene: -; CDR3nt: TGTGCCAGCAGCCTCGACGTACAGGGAGACTATGGCTACACCTTC; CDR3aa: CASSLDVQGDYGYTF
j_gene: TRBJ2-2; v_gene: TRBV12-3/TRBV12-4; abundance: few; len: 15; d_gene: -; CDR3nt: TGTGCCAGCAGTTTCTTTCCGAGGGACACCGGGGAGCTGTTTTTT; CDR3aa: CASSFFPRDTGELFF
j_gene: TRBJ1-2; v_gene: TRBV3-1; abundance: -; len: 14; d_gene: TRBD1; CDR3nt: TGTGCCAGCAGCAAAGCGGGACAGGGGAATGGCTACACCTTC; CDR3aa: CASSKAGQGNGYTF
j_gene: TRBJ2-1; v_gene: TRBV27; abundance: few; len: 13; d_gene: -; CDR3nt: TGTGCCAGCAAAGGGGCCCTAGGGAATGAGCAGTTCTTC; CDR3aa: CASKGALGNEQFF
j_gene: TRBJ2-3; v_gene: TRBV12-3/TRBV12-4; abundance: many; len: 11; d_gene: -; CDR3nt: TGTGCCAGCAGTCCAGCAGATACGCAGTATTTT; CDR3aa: CASSPADTQYF
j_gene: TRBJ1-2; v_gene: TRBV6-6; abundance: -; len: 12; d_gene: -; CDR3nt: TGTGCCAGCAGTCACGGGACGGGTGGCTACACCTTC; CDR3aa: CASSHGTGGYTF
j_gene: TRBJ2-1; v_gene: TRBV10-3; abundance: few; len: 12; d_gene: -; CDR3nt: TGTGCCACTTGGGACCTTTACAATGAGCAGTTCTTC; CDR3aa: CATWDLYNEQFF
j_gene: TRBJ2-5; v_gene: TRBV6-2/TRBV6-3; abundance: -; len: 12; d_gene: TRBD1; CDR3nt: TGTGCCAGCAGGACAGGGTTGGGGACCCAGTACTTC; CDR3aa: CASRTGLGTQYF
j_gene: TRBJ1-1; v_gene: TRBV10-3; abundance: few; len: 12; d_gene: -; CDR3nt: TGTGCCATCAGTGAGAAGTTGGCTGAAGCTTTCTTT; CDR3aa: CAISEKLAEAFF
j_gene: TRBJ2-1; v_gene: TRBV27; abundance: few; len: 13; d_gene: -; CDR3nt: TGTGCCAGCAGTAGACCTGATTGGGCTGAGCAGTTCTTC; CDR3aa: CASSRPDWAEQFF
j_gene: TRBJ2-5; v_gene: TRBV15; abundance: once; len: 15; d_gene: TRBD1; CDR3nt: TGTGCCACCAGCAGAGCCGGGACAGCCGGAGAGACCCAGTACTTC; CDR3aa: CATSRAGTAGETQYF
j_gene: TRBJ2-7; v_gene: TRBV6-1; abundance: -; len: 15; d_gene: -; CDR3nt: TGTGCCAGCCTCTTATCTGACGGATTCCCCTACGAGCAGTACTTC; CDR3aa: CASLLSDGFPYEQYF
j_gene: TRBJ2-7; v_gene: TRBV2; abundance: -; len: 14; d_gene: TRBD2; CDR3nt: TGTGCCAGCTTAACTAGCGGGACATCCTACGAGCAGTACTTC; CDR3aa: CASLTSGTSYEQYF
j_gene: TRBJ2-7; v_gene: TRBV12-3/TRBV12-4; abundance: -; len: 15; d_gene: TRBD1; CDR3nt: TGTGCCAGCAGCTCGCAGGGGGCATTCTCCTACGAGCAGTACTTC; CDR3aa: CASSSQGAFSYEQYF
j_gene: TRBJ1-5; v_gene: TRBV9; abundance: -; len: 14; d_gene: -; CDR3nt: TGTGCCAGCAGCGTAGAGGGTCTCAATCAGCCCCAGCATTTT; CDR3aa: CASSVEGLNQPQHF
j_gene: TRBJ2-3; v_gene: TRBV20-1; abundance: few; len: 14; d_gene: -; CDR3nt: TGCAGTGCTCCTAATACGGGAGAAGCAGATACGCAGTATTTT; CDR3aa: CSAPNTGEADTQYF
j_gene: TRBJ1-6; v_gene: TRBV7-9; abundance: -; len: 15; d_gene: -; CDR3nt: TGTGCCAGCAGCTTAGCCGGAGGACCAAATTCACCCCTCCACTTT; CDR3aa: CASSLAGGPNSPLHF
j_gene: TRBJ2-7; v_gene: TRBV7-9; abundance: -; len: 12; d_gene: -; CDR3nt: TGTGCCAGCAGCCCGATAGAATACGAGCAGTACTTC; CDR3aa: CASSPIEYEQYF
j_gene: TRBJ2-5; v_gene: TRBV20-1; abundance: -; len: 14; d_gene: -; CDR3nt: TGCAGTGCTAGAGATACAGAGTACCAAGGGACCCAGTACTTC; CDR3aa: CSARDTEYQGTQYF
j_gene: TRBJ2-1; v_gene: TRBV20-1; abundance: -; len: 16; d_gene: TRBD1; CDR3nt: TGCAGTGCTAGAAAGGGGGCCCCGAGCTCCTACAATGAGCAGTTCTTC; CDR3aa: CSARKGAPSSYNEQFF
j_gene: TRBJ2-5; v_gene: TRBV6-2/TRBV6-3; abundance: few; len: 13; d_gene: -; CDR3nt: TGTGCCAGCAGATCGCCCGGTAGGGAGACCCAGTACTTC; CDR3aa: CASRSPGRETQYF
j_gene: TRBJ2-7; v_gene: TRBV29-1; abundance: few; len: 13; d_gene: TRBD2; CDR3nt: TGCAGCGTTGTAACTAGCGGAACCTACGAGCAGTACTTC; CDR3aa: CSVVTSGTYEQYF
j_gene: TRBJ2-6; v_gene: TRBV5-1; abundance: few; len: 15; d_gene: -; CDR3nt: TGCGCCAGCCGCACAGTGGGGTCTGGGGCCAACGTCCTGACTTTC; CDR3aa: CASRTVGSGANVLTF
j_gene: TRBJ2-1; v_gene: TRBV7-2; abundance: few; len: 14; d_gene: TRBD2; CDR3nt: TGTGCCAGCAGCTCCGCGGGAGTGGGGAATGAGCAGTTCTTC; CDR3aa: CASSSAGVGNEQFF
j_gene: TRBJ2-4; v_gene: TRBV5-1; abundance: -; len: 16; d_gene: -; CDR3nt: TGCGCCAGCAGCTTGGGGGCAGAAGGTCCCAAAAACATTCAGTACTTC; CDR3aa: CASSLGAEGPKNIQYF
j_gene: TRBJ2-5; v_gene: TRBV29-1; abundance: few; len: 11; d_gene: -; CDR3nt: TGCAGCGCCTCCAGGGACTCGAGTCAGTACTTC; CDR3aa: CSASRDSSQYF
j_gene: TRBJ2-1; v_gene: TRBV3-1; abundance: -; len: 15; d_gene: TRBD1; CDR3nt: TGTGCCAGCAGCCAGGACCCGGGACAGGGCAATGAGCAGTTCTTC; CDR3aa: CASSQDPGQGNEQFF
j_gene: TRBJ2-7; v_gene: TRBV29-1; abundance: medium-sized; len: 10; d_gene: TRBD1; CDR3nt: TGCAGCGTTGGGGACAGTGTGCAGTACTTC; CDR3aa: CSVGDSVQYF
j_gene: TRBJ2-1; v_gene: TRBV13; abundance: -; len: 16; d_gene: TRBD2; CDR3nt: TGTGCCAGCAGCTTACTAGCGGGAGTCACCTACAATGAGCAGTTCTTC; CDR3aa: CASSLLAGVTYNEQFF
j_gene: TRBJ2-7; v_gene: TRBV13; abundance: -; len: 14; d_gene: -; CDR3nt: TGTGCCAGCAGCCCCCCCGCAGGGCACTACGAGCAGTACTTC; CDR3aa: CASSPPAGHYEQYF
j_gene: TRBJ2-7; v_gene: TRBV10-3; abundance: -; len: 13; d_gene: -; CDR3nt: TGTGCCATCAGTGAGGGACAGACACACGAGCAGTACTTC; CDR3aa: CAISEGQTHEQYF
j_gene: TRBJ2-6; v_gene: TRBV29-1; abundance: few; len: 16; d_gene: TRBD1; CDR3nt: TGCAGCGTGTTACCGGGACAGGGTCCGGGGGCCAACGTCCTGACTTTC; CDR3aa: CSVLPGQGPGANVLTF
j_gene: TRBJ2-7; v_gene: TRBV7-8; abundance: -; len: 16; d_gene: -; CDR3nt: TGTGCCAGCAGCTTAGAGAGGTCAGGGACCTCCTACGAGCAGTACTTC; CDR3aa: CASSLERSGTSYEQYF
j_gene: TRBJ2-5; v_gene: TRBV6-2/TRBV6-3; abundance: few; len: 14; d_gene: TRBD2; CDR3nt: TGTGCCAGCACTACGAGCGGGAGGGTTGAGACCCAGTACTTC; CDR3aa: CASTTSGRVETQYF